These T cell receptor beta chains were read from a single sample in a study of post-analysis software for immune sequencing data. TCRdb redid the calling of the PCR reads with MiXCR, one entry per CDR3 protein. The sample carries about 800,000 distinct CDR3 sequences, approximately 30% recorded once. Sequencing input: blood. These receptors all stem from a girl aged 10-17 years with multiple sclerosis. Each CDR3 is given with its conserved first and last residue. Each record gives: J gene, V gene, clone size, D gene, CDR3 protein, CDR3 DNA. A D gene is named only where the DNA matches it firmly. The size field is filled for only some rows; it gives once, few, many or a size class.

TRBJ2-3 TRBV7-9 NA NA CASSLQGVTQYF TGTGCCAGCAGCCTTCAGGGTGTCACGCAGTATTTT
TRBJ2-1 TRBV6-1 few TRBD1 CASSGDRVGSKNQYNEQFF TGTGCCAGCAGTGGGGACAGGGTCGGGTCAAAAAACCAATACAATGAGCAGTTCTTC
TRBJ2-7 TRBV29-1 NA NA CSVAGGAREGYEQYF TGCAGCGTTGCAGGCGGGGCTAGAGAAGGCTACGAGCAGTACTTC
TRBJ2-4 TRBV20-1 many TRBD2 CSARDQGTSGRRDIQYF TGCAGTGCTAGAGATCAGGGGACTAGCGGAAGGAGGGACATTCAGTACTTC
TRBJ1-5 TRBV6-5 NA NA CASSYSSVTSNQPQHF TGTGCCAGCAGTTACTCGTCAGTAACGAGCAATCAGCCCCAGCATTTT
TRBJ1-1 TRBV19 NA TRBD1 CASSMDRVVNTEAFF TGTGCCAGTAGTATGGACAGGGTCGTGAACACTGAAGCTTTCTTT
TRBJ2-7 TRBV6-1 NA NA CASTLSRDTYEQYF TGTGCCAGCACCCTAAGTAGGGACACATACGAGCAGTACTTC
TRBJ2-1 TRBV12-3/TRBV12-4 few NA CASTYYRRANGQFF TGTGCCAGCACCTATTATAGGAGGGCCAATGGGCAGTTCTTC
TRBJ2-5 TRBV6-5 NA TRBD2 CASSERAGGGETQYF TGTGCCAGCAGCGAACGAGCGGGAGGTGGCGAGACCCAGTACTTC
TRBJ2-1 TRBV28 NA TRBD2 CASLTAGGSYNEQFF TGTGCCAGCTTGACAGCGGGAGGATCCTACAATGAGCAGTTCTTC
TRBJ2-3 TRBV7-2 many TRBD2 CASSPPGLASGDTQYF TGTGCCAGCAGTCCTCCGGGACTAGCGTCCGGAGATACGCAGTATTTT
TRBJ2-1 TRBV5-1 NA TRBD2 CASSSTPGAGSSYNEQFF TGCGCCAGCAGCTCTACACCAGGAGCGGGGAGCTCCTACAATGAGCAGTTCTTC
TRBJ2-1 TRBV20-1 NA NA CSARFRRGGNEQFF TGCAGTGCTAGGTTCAGGAGGGGTGGCAATGAGCAGTTCTTC
TRBJ2-1 TRBV27 NA NA CASSLLFLGGGFYNEQFF TGTGCCAGCAGTTTGTTGTTTCTGGGAGGGGGCTTCTACAATGAGCAGTTCTTC
TRBJ1-2 TRBV9 NA NA CASSAGTRKTNYGYIF TGTGCCAGCAGCGCGGGTACCAGGAAAACTAACTATGGCTACATCTTC
TRBJ2-5 TRBV5-1 few NA CAGSAHSGQQETQYF TGCGCCGGCAGCGCTCACTCTGGACAGCAAGAGACCCAGTACTTC
TRBJ2-5 TRBV20-1 NA TRBD1 CSAEPPGQGGETQYF TGCAGTGCTGAGCCCCCGGGACAGGGCGGGGAGACCCAGTACTTC
TRBJ2-5 TRBV5-1 NA NA CASTGAGQETQYF TGCGCCAGCACAGGGGCAGGGCAAGAGACCCAGTACTTC
TRBJ2-1 TRBV20-1 many NA CSASSGFLGNEQFF TGCAGTGCTAGCTCTGGGTTCCTAGGGAATGAGCAGTTCTTC
TRBJ2-7 TRBV6-4 NA TRBD2 CASTVEGRGFTYEQYF TGTGCCAGCACCGTCGAGGGGCGGGGGTTCACCTACGAGCAGTACTTC
TRBJ2-1 TRBV5-6 NA TRBD2 CASSFRTSEYNEQFF TGTGCCAGCAGCTTTCGCACTAGCGAGTACAATGAGCAGTTCTTC
TRBJ2-4 TRBV7-2 NA NA CASSPGDWTKNIQYF TGTGCCAGCAGCCCCGGGGACTGGACCAAAAACATTCAGTACTTC
TRBJ2-3 TRBV29-1 NA NA CSVETDGGTDTQYF TGCAGCGTTGAGACTGACGGCGGCACAGATACGCAGTATTTT
TRBJ2-3 TRBV7-2 few TRBD2 CASSSQTSGSLDTQYF TGTGCCAGCAGCTCCCAGACTAGCGGGAGCTTAGATACGCAGTATTTT
TRBJ2-1 TRBV9 NA NA CASSVGRLHDEQFF TGTGCCAGCAGCGTAGGGAGATTGCACGATGAGCAGTTCTTC
TRBJ1-3 TRBV6-5 NA NA CASSKGPGNTIYF TGTGCCAGCAGTAAGGGACCTGGAAACACCATATATTTT
TRBJ1-6 TRBV29-1 NA NA CSVVLGTGNSPLHF TGCAGCGTTGTTCTCGGGACTGGGAATTCACCCCTCCACTTT
TRBJ1-5 TRBV24-1 NA NA CATGDRTVNQPQHF TGTGCCACCGGCGATAGGACAGTAAATCAGCCCCAGCATTTT
TRBJ1-5 TRBV7-9 many NA CASSPGNQPQHF TGTGCCAGCAGCCCGGGGAATCAGCCCCAGCATTTT
TRBJ2-1 TRBV6-5 NA TRBD2 CASSYSTGLAGSSYNEQFF TGTGCCAGCAGTTACTCTACTGGATTAGCGGGGAGTTCCTACAATGAGCAGTTCTTC
TRBJ2-5 TRBV20-1 NA TRBD2 CSAWRWLAGEFEETQYF TGCAGTGCTTGGCGGTGGTTAGCGGGAGAGTTCGAAGAGACCCAGTACTTC
TRBJ2-7 TRBV7-6 few NA CASSLSGAEIWSSYEQYF TGTGCCAGCAGCTTATCGGGGGCGGAGATCTGGAGCTCCTACGAGCAGTACTTC
TRBJ2-5 TRBV7-2 NA NA CTSSSQGGGEQYF TGTACCAGCAGCTCGCAGGGGGGCGGGGAGCAGTACTTC
TRBJ1-4 TRBV29-1 few TRBD1 CSVRGLEKLFF TGCAGCGTGAGGGGGCTGGAAAAACTGTTTTTT
TRBJ2-3 TRBV3-1 NA NA CASSQTVGHTDTQYF TGTGCCAGCAGCCAGACGGTGGGACACACAGATACGCAGTATTTT
TRBJ2-5 TRBV10-2 few NA CASDPGTQETQYF TGCGCCAGTGACCCGGGGACTCAAGAGACCCAGTACTTC
TRBJ2-5 TRBV5-1 NA NA CASSLVLGVDHTDAETQYF TGCGCCAGCAGCTTGGTACTGGGGGTCGACCATACAGACGCAGAGACCCAGTACTTC
TRBJ1-5 TRBV28 NA NA CASSLRGGVQPQHF TGTGCCAGCAGCTTGCGGGGGGGCGTGCAGCCCCAGCATTTT
TRBJ2-7 TRBV11-2 many NA CASSFVVTSYEQYF TGTGCCAGCAGTTTTGTGGTCACCTCCTACGAGCAGTACTTC
TRBJ2-1 TRBV6-2/TRBV6-3 NA TRBD2 CASSYSGLAGLYNEQFF TGTGCCAGCAGTTACTCGGGACTAGCGGGGCTCTACAATGAGCAGTTCTTC
TRBJ2-3 TRBV7-2 NA TRBD2 CASSTRLAGLAADTQYF TGTGCCAGCAGCACAAGACTAGCGGGCTTGGCCGCAGATACGCAGTATTTT
TRBJ1-2 TRBV2 NA NA CASSADKNYGYTF TGTGCCAGCAGTGCGGACAAGAACTATGGCTACACCTTC
TRBJ1-4 TRBV28 NA NA CASQPMGEKRFF TGTGCCAGCCAACCGATGGGGGAAAAACGGTTTTTT
TRBJ1-1 TRBV2 NA TRBD1 CASRAGTGTNTEAFF TGTGCCAGCAGAGCCGGGACAGGGACAAACACTGAAGCTTTCTTT
TRBJ1-2 TRBV27 NA TRBD1 CASSRDSGNYGYTF TGTGCCAGCAGTCGGGACAGCGGTAACTATGGCTACACCTTC
TRBJ2-6 TRBV7-9 NA NA CASSFLGDGGTGANVLSF TGTGCCAGCAGCTTCCTCGGTGATGGAGGGACTGGGGCCAACGTCCTGTCTTTC
TRBJ1-6 TRBV10-3 few NA CAIRPGTVNSPLHF TGTGCCATCAGACCAGGGACCGTGAATTCACCCCTCCACTTT
TRBJ2-2 TRBV10-3 few TRBD2 CAISESTSGPITGELFF TGTGCCATCAGTGAGTCGACTAGCGGGCCGATCACCGGGGAGCTGTTTTTT
TRBJ2-1 TRBV3-1 NA TRBD2 CASSQGGLAGFWDEQFF TGTGCCAGCAGCCAAGGAGGGCTAGCGGGGTTCTGGGATGAGCAGTTCTTC
TRBJ2-1 TRBV7-9 NA NA CVSSLGPGLYNEQFF TGTGTCAGCAGCTTAGGGCCAGGGCTTTACAATGAGCAGTTCTTC
TRBJ1-1 TRBV16 NA NA CASSQLFEGVNTEAFF TGTGCCAGCAGCCAATTATTCGAGGGGGTGAACACTGAAGCTTTCTTT
TRBJ2-3 TRBV6-5 few TRBD2 CASKSLAGGTTDTQYF TGTGCCAGCAAAAGTCTAGCGGGTGGTACCACAGATACGCAGTATTTT
TRBJ2-1 TRBV5-1 NA NA CASSLGGQPNEQFF TGCGCCAGCAGCCTCGGAGGTCAGCCGAATGAGCAGTTCTTC